The 9 T cell receptor beta chains given below trace back to one sample, sequenced in a study of CD4 and CD8 cells across lung adenocarcinoma regions. Via MiXCR, TCRdb re-called the PCR reads, giving one row per CDR3 protein. Seen here are about 7,500 distinct CDR3 sequences, approximately 50% observed once, and the top ten hold 97%. Source material: CD8+ T cells from the center of a lung tumor. These receptors all come from a male donor with lung adenocarcinoma. The CD4 and CD8 labels of this study may be unreliable.

This clonotype was observed many times. The CDR3 region has the DNA TGTGCCAGGAGTCCGGGACAGGGCGAGACCCAGTACTTC. Translating it yields CARSPGQGETQYF. The J gene is TRBJ2-5, the V gene TRBV6-1, with 9 bases lining up with TRBD1. Germline V gene lookup returns CDR1 MNHNS and CDR2 SASEGT. J was trimmed by 5 bases and V by 9 bases; bases with no gene match: 7. The CDR3 extends over 13 amino acids.

Many counts were recorded for this clonotype. The chain uses TRBV6-2 or TRBV6-3 and TRBJ1-3; 9 bases map to TRBD1. V gave up 0 bases and J gave up 4 bases; unmatched junction bases: 1. Looked up from germline, CDR1 is MNHEY and CDR2 is SVGEGT. The CDR3 runs to 15 residues. CDR3 sequence (DNA): TGTGCCAGCAGTTACTCCGGGACAGGGGGAAACACCATATATTTT. Encoded protein: CASSYSGTGGNTIYF.

CDR3 in amino acids: CASLIWYQHRAFF. The CDR3 DNA reads TGTGCCAGCCTCATTTGGTATCAGCATCGAGCTTTCTTT. The chain links TRBV6-1 to TRBJ1-1; D is undetermined. V was trimmed by 8 bases and J by 10 bases, leaving 20 bases between them. Germline assignment: CDR1 MNHNS and CDR2 SASEGT. The CDR3 is 13 residues long.

The V gene is TRBV6-1, the J gene TRBJ1-4; D is undetermined. CDR3 length: 14 residues. Germline V CDR1 and CDR2: MNHNS, SASEGT. V was pared by 8 bases and J by 3 bases, with 13 bases between. CDR3 amino acids: CASGEGPANEKLFF. CDR3 coding DNA: TGTGCCAGCGGCGAGGGTCCGGCTAATGAAAAACTGTTTTTT.

This chain joins TRBV6-2 or TRBV6-3 and TRBJ2-1; D is perhaps TRBD2 (5 bases). This CDR3 is 17 amino acids long. The germline V and J ends were trimmed by 0 bases and 6 bases, with 18 bases remaining between them. Germline V gene lookup returns CDR1 MNHEY and CDR2 SVGEGT. The CDR3 loop is CASSYSKGGRFTNEQFF. DNA of the CDR3: TGTGCCAGCAGTTACTCGAAGGGCGGGCGCTTTACCAATGAGCAGTTCTTC.

This clonotype was picked up many times. The V call is TRBV6-5, the J call TRBJ1-1, with TRBD1 identical over 7 bases. The CDR3 consists of 16 residues. Germline V gene sequence: CDR1 MNHEY, CDR2 SVGAGI. V trimming: 3 bases; J trimming: 0 bases; junction bases outside the gene matches: 7. In nucleotides, the CDR3 is TGTGCCAGCAGTTATGGTATAGGGGGCCTGAACACTGAAGCTTTCTTT. Translated, it gives CASSYGIGGLNTEAFF.

The chain uses TRBV9 and TRBJ1-4; D gene ambiguous. In germline, CDR1 is SGDLS, CDR2 YYNGEE. This CDR3 region has 14 residues. V was pared by 0 bases and J by 5 bases, with 8 bases between. Here the CDR3 reads CASSVGEGNEKLFF. In DNA, the CDR3 is TGTGCCAGCAGCGTAGGGGAAGGCAATGAAAAACTGTTTTTT.

The genes are TRBV6-1 and TRBJ2-3, with no clear D. The J call is uncertain, as TRBJ2-5 better fits the DNA end. Per the germline V gene, CDR1 is MNHNS and CDR2 is SASEGT. This CDR3 comprises 12 residues. CDR3 DNA sequence: TGTGCCAGCAGCGCTGTGGAAGAGACCCAGTACTTC. The encoded protein is CASSAVEETQYF.

The chain employs TRBV10-2 and TRBJ1-1; possibly TRBD1 for D (6 bases). V was pared by 2 bases and J by 5 bases, with 9 bases between. Germline CDR1 WSHSY, CDR2 SAAADI. The CDR3 spans 13 residues. CDR3 coding DNA: TGCGCCAGCAGTGAGCACAGGGCTACTGAAGCTTTCTTT. Translation: CASSEHRATEAFF.